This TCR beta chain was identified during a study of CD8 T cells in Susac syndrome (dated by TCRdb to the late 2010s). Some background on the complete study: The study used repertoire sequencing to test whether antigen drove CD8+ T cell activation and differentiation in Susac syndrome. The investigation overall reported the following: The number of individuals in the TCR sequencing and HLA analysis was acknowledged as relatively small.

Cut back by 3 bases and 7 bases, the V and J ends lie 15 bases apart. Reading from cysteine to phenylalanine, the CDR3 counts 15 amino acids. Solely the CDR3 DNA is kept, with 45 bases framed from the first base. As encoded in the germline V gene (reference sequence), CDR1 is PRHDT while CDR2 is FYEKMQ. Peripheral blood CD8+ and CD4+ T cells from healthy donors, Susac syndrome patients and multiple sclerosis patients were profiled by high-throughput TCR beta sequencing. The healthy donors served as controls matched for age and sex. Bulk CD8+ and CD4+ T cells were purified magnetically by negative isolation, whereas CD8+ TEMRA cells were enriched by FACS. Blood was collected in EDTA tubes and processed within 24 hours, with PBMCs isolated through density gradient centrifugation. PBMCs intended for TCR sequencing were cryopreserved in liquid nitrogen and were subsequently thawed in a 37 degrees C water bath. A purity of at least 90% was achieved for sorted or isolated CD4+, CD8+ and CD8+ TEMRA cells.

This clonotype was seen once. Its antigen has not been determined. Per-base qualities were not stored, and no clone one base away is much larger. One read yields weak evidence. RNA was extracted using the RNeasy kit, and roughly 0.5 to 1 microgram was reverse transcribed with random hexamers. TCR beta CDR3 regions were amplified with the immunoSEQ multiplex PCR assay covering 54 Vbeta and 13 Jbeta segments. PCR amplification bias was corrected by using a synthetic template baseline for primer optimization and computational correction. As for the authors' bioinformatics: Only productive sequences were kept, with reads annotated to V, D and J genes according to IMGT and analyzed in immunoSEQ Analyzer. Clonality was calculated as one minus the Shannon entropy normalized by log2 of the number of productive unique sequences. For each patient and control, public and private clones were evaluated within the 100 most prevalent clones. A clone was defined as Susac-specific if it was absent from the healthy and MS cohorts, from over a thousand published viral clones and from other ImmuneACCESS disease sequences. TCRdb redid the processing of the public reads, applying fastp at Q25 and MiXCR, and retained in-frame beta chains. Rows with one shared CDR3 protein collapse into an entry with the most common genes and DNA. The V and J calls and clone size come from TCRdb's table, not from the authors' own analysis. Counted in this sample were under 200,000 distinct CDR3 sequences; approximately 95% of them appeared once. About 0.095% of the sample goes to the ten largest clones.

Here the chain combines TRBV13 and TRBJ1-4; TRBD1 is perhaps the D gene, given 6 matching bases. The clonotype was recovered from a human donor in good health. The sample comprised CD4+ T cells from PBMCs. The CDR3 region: CASSLRRGLFEKLFF. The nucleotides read TGTGCCAGCAGCTTGAGACGGGGGCTATTTGAAAAACTGTTTTTT.